This T cell receptor beta chain was recorded in a study of tumor-infiltrating lymphocytes in localized non-small cell lung cancer. Study observations and caveats: Only some patients had TCR sequencing, depending on available tissue. No link was found between tumor T-cell fraction and recurrence-free survival. Tumors had more T cell infiltration than uninvolved lung, per TCRbeta sequencing and CD3 counts. Technical variation could not be separated from intratumor heterogeneity here.

Assay used: immunoSEQ multiplex PCR; TCRdb lists only in-frame clones, some missing. Counted here are fewer than 12,000 clones, around 57% occurring once; the ten biggest clones make up about 9.1%. This clone is classed as medium-sized. Its antigen is unknown. The clonotype comes from a human donor with non-small cell lung cancer. The source material was lung tumor tissue.

The CDR3 DNA reads TGTGCCAGCGGACTTACTAATGAAAAACTGTTTTTT. Encoded protein: CASGLTNEKLFF. The chain uses TRBV2 and TRBJ1-4; D gene uncertain. This CDR3 spans 12 amino acids. Trimming stripped 8 bases from V and 2 bases from J, with 6 bases between. Germline values: CDR1 SNHLY, CDR2 FYNNEI.